This T cell receptor beta chain stems from a study of beta chain features in type 1 diabetes. This clone was seen a few times. As yet, its antigen is unknown. Every bit of the isolated RNA underwent reverse transcription, so sequencing read expressed TCRB transcripts. Profiling relied on immunoSEQ multiplex PCR, and the TCRdb table lists in-frame clones only, not all of them. This sample yields 130,000 to 150,000 clones, of which 6.9% are seen a single time; about 1.4% belongs to the top ten. Overall study findings and caveats: The study found fewer insertions and more deletions at VDJ junctions in type 1 diabetes patients.

V lost 0 bases, J lost 6 bases, and 7 bases stayed unmatched. The CDR3 extends over 14 amino acids. Looked up from germline, CDR1 is SQVTM and CDR2 is ANQGSEA. This clonotype originated in a woman in her twenties or thirties in good health. The V and J genes are TRBV29-1 and TRBJ1-2; TRBD1 aligns across 7 bases. Sequencing input: central memory CD4+ T cells from blood. As DNA, the CDR3 is TGCAGCGTTGAAGATTTGACAGGGTTTAATGGCTACACCTTC. Its protein product is CSVEDLTGFNGYTF.